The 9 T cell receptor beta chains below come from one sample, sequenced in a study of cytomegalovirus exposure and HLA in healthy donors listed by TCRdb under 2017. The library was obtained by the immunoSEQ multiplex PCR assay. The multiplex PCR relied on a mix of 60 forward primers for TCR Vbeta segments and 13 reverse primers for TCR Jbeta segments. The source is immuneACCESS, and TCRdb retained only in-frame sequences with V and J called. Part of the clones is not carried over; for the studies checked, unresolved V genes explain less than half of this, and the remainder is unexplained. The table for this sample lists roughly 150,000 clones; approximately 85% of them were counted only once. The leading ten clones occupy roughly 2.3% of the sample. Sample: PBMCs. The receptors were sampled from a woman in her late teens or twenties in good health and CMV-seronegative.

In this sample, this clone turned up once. The CDR3 reads CASSQDPDCEQFF. The CDR3 bases are TGTGCCAGCAGCCAAGATCCAGATTGTGAGCAGTTCTTC. The rearrangement joins TRBV4-2 to TRBJ2-1; D is undetermined. V was cut by 0 bases and J by 9 bases, with 9 bases left in between. Germline lookup yields CDR1 LGHNA and CDR2 YNFKEQ. This CDR3 spans 13 amino acids.

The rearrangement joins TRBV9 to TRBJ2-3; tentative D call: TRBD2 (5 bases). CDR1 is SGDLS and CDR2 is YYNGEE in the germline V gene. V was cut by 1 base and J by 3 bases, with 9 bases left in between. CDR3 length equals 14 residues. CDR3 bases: TGTGCCAGCAGCGTAATAGCGAATACAGATACGCAGTATTTT. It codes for CASSVIANTDTQYF.

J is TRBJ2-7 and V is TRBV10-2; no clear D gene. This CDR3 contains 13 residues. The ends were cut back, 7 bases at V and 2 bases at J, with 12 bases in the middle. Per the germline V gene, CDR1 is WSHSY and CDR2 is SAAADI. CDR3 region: CASNDPGAYEQYF. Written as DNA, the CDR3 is TGCGCCAGCAATGACCCTGGAGCCTACGAGCAGTACTTC.

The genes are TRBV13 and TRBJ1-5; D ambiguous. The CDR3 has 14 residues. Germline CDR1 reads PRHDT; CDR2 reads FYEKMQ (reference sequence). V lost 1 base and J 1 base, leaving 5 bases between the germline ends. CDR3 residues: CASSLALSNQPQHF. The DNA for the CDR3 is TGTGCCAGCAGCTTAGCCCTCAGCAATCAGCCCCAGCATTTT.

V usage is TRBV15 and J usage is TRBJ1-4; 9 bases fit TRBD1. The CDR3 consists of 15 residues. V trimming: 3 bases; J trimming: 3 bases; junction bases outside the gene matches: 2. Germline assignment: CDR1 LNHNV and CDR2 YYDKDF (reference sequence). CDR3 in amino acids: CATSRGDRANEKLFF. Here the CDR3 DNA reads TGTGCCACCAGCAGGGGGGACAGGGCTAATGAAAAACTGTTTTTT. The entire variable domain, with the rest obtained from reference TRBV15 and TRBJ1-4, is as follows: DAMVIQNPRYQVTQFGKPVTLSCSQTLNHNVMYWYQQKSSQAPKLLFHYYDKDFNNEADTPDNFQSRRPNTSFCFLDIRSPGLGDTAMYLCATSRGDRANEKLFFGSGTQLSVL.

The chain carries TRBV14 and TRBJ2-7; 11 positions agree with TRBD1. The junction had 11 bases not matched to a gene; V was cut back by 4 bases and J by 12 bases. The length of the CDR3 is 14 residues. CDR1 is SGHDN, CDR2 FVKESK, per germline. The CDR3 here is CASSPRTGGSLWYF. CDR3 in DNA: TGTGCCAGCAGCCCGCGGACAGGGGGCTCCCTTTGGTACTTC.

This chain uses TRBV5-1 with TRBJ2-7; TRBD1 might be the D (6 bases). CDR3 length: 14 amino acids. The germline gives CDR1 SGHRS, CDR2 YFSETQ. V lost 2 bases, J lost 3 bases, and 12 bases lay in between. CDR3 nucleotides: TGCGCCAGCAGCTTAAGGGACATTGACTACGAGCAGTACTTC. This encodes CASSLRDIDYEQYF.

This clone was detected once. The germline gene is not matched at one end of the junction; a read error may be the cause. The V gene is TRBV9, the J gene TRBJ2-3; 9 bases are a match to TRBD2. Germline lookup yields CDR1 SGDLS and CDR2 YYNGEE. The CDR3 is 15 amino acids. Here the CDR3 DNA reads TGTGCCAGCAGCGTAGGGGGGACTAGCAGAGATACGCAGTATTTT. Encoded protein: CASSVGGTSRDTQYF.

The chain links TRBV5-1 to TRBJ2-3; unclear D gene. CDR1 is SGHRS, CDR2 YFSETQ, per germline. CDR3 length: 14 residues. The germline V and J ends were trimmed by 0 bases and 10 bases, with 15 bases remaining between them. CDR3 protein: CASSLDPEVRSQYF. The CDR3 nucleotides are TGCGCCAGCAGCTTGGACCCCGAGGTCCGATCGCAGTATTTT.